The T cell receptor (beta chain) under discussion was sequenced for a study of CD8 T cells in ankylosing spondylitis. The V and J ends lost 4 bases and 7 bases respectively, with 14 bases between them. Germline CDR1 and CDR2: SQVTM and ANQGSEA. The CDR3 runs to 13 residues. In this sample, this clonotype turned up a few times. Its antigen is not known. Findings and caveats of the study: According to the report, clones linked to the disease were significantly enriched in matched synovial fluid samples taken from ankylosing spondylitis patients. Seemingly distinctive of ankylosing spondylitis blood was a TCR beta motif formed by eight highly homologous variants.

Via MiXCR, TCRdb re-called the 5' RACE reads, giving one row per CDR3 protein. The sample consists of a few hundred thousand distinct CDR3 sequences, approximately 20% of them appearing once. The sample comprised blood, either unsorted or a sorted T cell fraction (not recorded which). This chain links TRBV29-1 with TRBJ2-1, with D possibly matching TRBD1 (5 bases). This receptor was obtained from a male donor with ankylosing spondylitis or in good health (not recorded which). The CDR3 coding sequence is TGCAGCGTTGCTTCCAGGGCAGGGAATGAGCAGTTCTTC. It encodes CSVASRAGNEQFF.